This T cell receptor (beta chain) originates from a study of early T cells in non-severe SARS-CoV-2 infection. Study details: Sequencing was performed on bulk RNA from unsorted whole blood, leaving chains unpaired.

V was clipped by 5 bases and J by 8 bases; unmatched bases: 11. The CDR3 spans 15 residues. Per germline, CDR1 MNHEY and CDR2 SMNVEV (reference sequence). Overall study results and limits: Anti-spike CD8 responses were favored in VDJdb matching, and private and CD4 specificities were missed.

The library protocol tagged individual cDNA molecules with unique molecular identifiers. TCRdb re-analysed the 5' RACE reads in MiXCR, keeping a single row per CDR3 protein. The sample has 87,000 or so distinct CDR3 sequences, roughly 15% seen once. In regard to this clonotype: Its antigen is undetermined.

The genes are TRBV27 and TRBJ2-1, with TRBD2 matching 8 bases. This TCR was recovered from an adult who was a healthcare worker with PCR-confirmed SARS-CoV-2 infection or an uninfected control (not recorded which). The sequenced sample consisted of whole blood. CDR3 in DNA: TGTGCCAGCAGTCCACGGAGTAGCGGGGTAGATGAGCAGTTCTTC. As protein: CASSPRSSGVDEQFF.